The clone carrying this T cell receptor (beta chain) appeared a single time. The antigen is undetermined. Clones were sequenced by immunoSEQ multiplex PCR, and TCRdb holds only the in-frame ones, with some missing. Among some 500,000 clones listed, approximately 95% were seen once. This specimen belongs to a study of shared clonotypes between healthy human individuals. Study observations and caveats: The represented genetic and exposure-history diversity was limited by the small number of donors.

This clonotype was sampled from a woman aged 25 to 39 in good health. Sequencing was carried out using naive CD4+ T cells sorted from blood. The subset: CD45RA+ positively selected.

CDR3 DNA sequence: TGTGCCAGCAGCTTAGACGGGAGAGGTACCGGGGAGCTGTTTTTT. It yields the protein CASSLDGRGTGELFF. This chain connects TRBV11-3 to TRBJ2-2; D perhaps matches TRBD2 (6 bases). Germline V gene data show CDR1 as SGHNT and CDR2 as YENEEA. This CDR3 has 15 amino acids. V was clipped by 0 bases and J by 5 bases, with 10 bases between them.